This T cell receptor (beta chain) came from a study of cytomegalovirus exposure and HLA in healthy donors. Study details: As an earlier analysis found, about 200 million T cells yielded about 100 million unique TCR beta sequences. General study points: Per a prior analysis, the majority of TCR beta V segments were productive roughly 87% or roughly 30% of the time. Association of a missense DCLRE1C variant with TCR beta V- and J-gene trimming was reported in a later analysis.

This clone was observed a single time. The target antigen is unknown. Germline V gives CDR1 SGHRS, CDR2 YFSETQ. J lost 7 bases, V lost 6 bases, and 9 bases had no gene match. The CDR3 spans 13 residues. The PCR used 60 Vbeta and 13 Jbeta primers. Sequencing was performed with immunoSEQ multiplex PCR; in TCRdb, only in-frame clones are kept and a portion is missing. The table has tens of thousands of clones, around 64% seen once; the top ten hold about 2%. Sequenced: PBMCs. This chain connects TRBV5-1 to TRBJ1-1; 7 nucleotides match TRBD1. The sequence was collected from a man in his thirties or forties in good health and CMV-seronegative. The CDR3 DNA follows: TGCGCCAGCACCCTACAGGGGATGGATGAAGCTTTCTTT. It codes for CASTLQGMDEAFF.